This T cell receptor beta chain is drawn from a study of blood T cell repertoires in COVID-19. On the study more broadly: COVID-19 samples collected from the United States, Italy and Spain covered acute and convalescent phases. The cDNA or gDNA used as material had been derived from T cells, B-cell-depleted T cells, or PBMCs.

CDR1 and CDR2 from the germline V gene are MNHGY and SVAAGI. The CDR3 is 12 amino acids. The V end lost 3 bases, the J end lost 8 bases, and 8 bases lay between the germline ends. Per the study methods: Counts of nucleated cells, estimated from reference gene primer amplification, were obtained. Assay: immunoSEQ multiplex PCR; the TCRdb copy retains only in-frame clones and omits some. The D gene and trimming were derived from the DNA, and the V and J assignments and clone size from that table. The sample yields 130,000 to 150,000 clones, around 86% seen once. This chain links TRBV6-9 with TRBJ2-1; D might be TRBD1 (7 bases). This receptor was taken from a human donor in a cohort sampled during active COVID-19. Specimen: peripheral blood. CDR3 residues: CASSYRGDEQFF. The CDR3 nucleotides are TGTGCCAGCAGTTACAGGGGGGATGAGCAGTTCTTC.